The rows below give T cell receptor beta chains drawn from one sample of a study of T cell responses to AZD1222 COVID-19 vaccine. Profiling relied on immunoSEQ multiplex PCR, and the TCRdb table lists in-frame clones only, not all of them. Counted here are about 210,000 clones, approximately 92% occurring once; the ten biggest clones make up 1% to 1.5%. This specimen consisted of peripheral blood, obtained on day 0 of AZD1222 vaccination. The receptors were sampled from an adult in good health. The CDR3 runs from the conserved cysteine through the conserved F or W. Each record gives: D gene, V gene, clone size, J gene, CDR3 protein, CDR3 DNA. The D gene is left open where the match is weak. Only some rows state a clone size, as once, few, many or a class for expanded clones.

-	TRBV6-5	once	TRBJ1-1	CASSPRQTNTEAFF	TGTGCCAGCAGTCCGAGACAGACGAACACTGAAGCTTTCTTT
-	TRBV2	-	TRBJ1-4	CASKVGWGTEKLFF	TGTGCCAGCAAAGTAGGCTGGGGGACTGAAAAACTGTTTTTT
-	TRBV6-2/TRBV6-3	-	TRBJ1-5	CASSPVRQDQPQHF	TGTGCCAGCAGCCCCGTGAGGCAGGATCAGCCCCAGCATTTT
-	TRBV28	-	TRBJ2-5	CASSLLGETQYF	TGTGCCAGCAGTCTCCTGGGAGAGACCCAGTACTTC
TRBD1	TRBV7-9	-	TRBJ1-2	CASSSPDRAYGYTF	TGTGCCAGCAGCTCCCCGGACAGGGCCTATGGCTACACCTTC
TRBD1	TRBV2	once	TRBJ1-3	CASKGTGGNTIYF	TGTGCCAGCAAGGGGACAGGGGGAAACACCATATATTTT
-	TRBV4-1	-	TRBJ1-2	CASSQAGAVNYGYTF	TGCGCCAGCAGCCAAGCAGGGGCCGTTAACTATGGCTACACCTTC
TRBD1	TRBV12-3/TRBV12-4	-	TRBJ1-1	CASSLGIQGNAFF	TGTGCCAGCAGTTTAGGCATACAGGGGAACGCTTTCTTT
-	TRBV2	-	TRBJ2-1	CASSEIGFTPFNEQFF	TGTGCCAGCAGTGAAATTGGGTTTACCCCGTTCAATGAGCAGTTCTTC
-	TRBV6-5	once	TRBJ2-7	CASSPSFYEQYF	TGTGCCAGCAGTCCCTCTTTCTACGAGCAGTACTTC
-	TRBV2	-	TRBJ2-5	CASSEAGGLSGETQYF	TGTGCCAGCAGTGAAGCTGGGGGGCTCTCAGGGGAGACCCAGTACTTC
TRBD1	TRBV4-3	-	TRBJ1-3	CASSQVQGEPGNTIYF	TGCGCCAGCAGCCAAGTCCAGGGGGAGCCAGGAAACACCATATATTTT
-	TRBV7-2	-	TRBJ2-2	CASSLIQGTGELFF	TGTGCCAGCAGCTTAATACAGGGCACCGGGGAGCTGTTTTTT
-	TRBV5-1	-	TRBJ1-5	CASSRNSNQPQHF	TGCGCCAGCAGCCGGAATAGCAATCAGCCCCAGCATTTT
-	TRBV5-1	-	TRBJ2-7	CASSLGRAGSSYEQYF	TGCGCCAGCAGCTTGGGCAGGGCCGGGAGCTCCTACGAGCAGTACTTC
-	TRBV27	once	TRBJ2-3	CASSYLEGDTQYF	TGTGCCAGCAGTTACTTGGAGGGGGATACGCAGTATTTT
TRBD1	TRBV28	-	TRBJ1-2	CASFRDRGPGYTF	TGTGCCAGCTTCCGGGACAGGGGTCCTGGCTACACCTTC
-	TRBV11-3	-	TRBJ2-3	CASSAPPPSTDTQYF	TGTGCCAGCAGCGCGCCCCCCCCCAGCACAGATACGCAGTATTTT
TRBD1	TRBV9	-	TRBJ2-1	CASSGTGGGSYNEQFF	TGTGCCAGCAGTGGTACAGGGGGCGGTTCCTACAATGAGCAGTTCTTC
TRBD1	TRBV24-1	-	TRBJ1-1	CATSQGPGQGFHTEAFF	TGTGCCACCAGTCAGGGTCCGGGACAGGGTTTTCACACTGAAGCTTTCTTT
TRBD2	TRBV7-8	-	TRBJ2-3	CASSLETSGGTDTQYF	TGTGCCAGCAGCTTAGAAACTAGCGGGGGCACAGATACGCAGTATTTT
-	TRBV19	-	TRBJ1-3	CASSISGGSSGNTIYF	TGTGCCAGTAGTATATCAGGAGGATCCAGTGGAAACACCATATATTTT
-	TRBV6-5	-	TRBJ2-1	CASSRVVGSYNEQFF	TGTGCCAGCAGCAGAGTGGTGGGATCCTACAATGAGCAGTTCTTC
TRBD1	TRBV6-1	-	TRBJ1-6	CASSESDRGDSPLHF	TGTGCCAGCAGTGAATCAGACAGGGGAGACTCACCCCTCCACTTT
TRBD1	TRBV6-1	-	TRBJ1-5	CASSDQDRGNQPQHF	TGTGCCAGCAGTGATCAGGACAGGGGAAATCAGCCCCAGCATTTT
TRBD2	TRBV7-2	-	TRBJ2-5	CASSLGLAGGKETQYF	TGTGCCAGCAGCTTAGGACTAGCGGGGGGGAAAGAGACCCAGTACTTC
TRBD1	TRBV9	-	TRBJ2-1	CASSVEGAAYNEQFF	TGTGCCAGCAGCGTAGAGGGGGCCGCCTACAATGAGCAGTTCTTC
-	TRBV20-1	-	TRBJ2-1	CSASTGENEQFF	TGCAGTGCTAGTACAGGAGAGAATGAGCAGTTCTTC
-	TRBV10-3	once	TRBJ1-2	CAIRADSQSYGYTF	TGTGCCATCAGAGCTGACTCTCAATCCTATGGCTACACCTTC
TRBD1	TRBV12-3/TRBV12-4	-	TRBJ1-5	CASRTGGNQPQHF	TGTGCCAGCCGGACAGGAGGCAATCAGCCCCAGCATTTT
-	TRBV12-5	once	TRBJ1-5	CASGPANSQPQHF	TGTGCTAGTGGTCCGGCCAACTCACAGCCCCAGCATTTT
-	TRBV4-2	-	TRBJ2-7	CASSQARQKSF	TGTGCCAGCAGTCAGGCCAGACAGAAGTCCTTC
TRBD2	TRBV7-2	-	TRBJ2-1	CASSSTSGGNYNEQFF	TGTGCCAGCAGCTCTACTAGCGGGGGGAATTACAATGAGCAGTTCTTC
TRBD1	TRBV12-5	-	TRBJ1-1	CASGKTPGQGVRGAFF	TGTGCTAGTGGTAAAACGCCGGGACAGGGGGTCAGGGGAGCTTTCTTT
-	TRBV18	-	TRBJ1-5	CASSPTIPGAYNQPQHF	TGTGCCAGCTCACCTACTATCCCCGGGGCCTACAATCAGCCCCAGCATTTT
-	TRBV11-2	-	TRBJ1-3	CASSYGGRNTIYF	TGTGCCAGCAGCTACGGGGGAAGAAACACCATATATTTT
-	TRBV6-2/TRBV6-3	-	TRBJ1-3	CASSYHGNTIYF	TGTGCCAGCAGTTACCATGGAAACACCATATATTTT